This is a list of T cell receptor beta chains from one sample in a study of identical twins. Via MiXCR, TCRdb re-called the 5' RACE reads, giving one row per CDR3 protein. The sample gives fewer than 900,000 distinct CDR3 sequences, 21% of which show up once; around 4.5% is in the top ten. The same data also went into a second study, on T cells expressing NK-cell markers.

Sequenced: PBMCs. The receptor source for this set is a young woman in good health. CDR3s include the opening cysteine and the closing phenylalanine or tryptophan. A D gene is named only where the DNA matches it firmly. For some rows the clone size is stated as once, few or many, or as a class when expanded; others skip it.

TRBJ2-1	-	-	TRBV11-2	TGTGCCAGCAGCTTAGTTACGGGGGCCCCGAGCTCCTACAATGAGCAGTTCTTC	CASSLVTGAPSSYNEQFF
TRBJ2-7	-	-	TRBV3-1	TGTGCCAGCAGCTTGGAAGGGGGGAGGTTCTACGAGCAGTACTTC	CASSLEGGRFYEQYF
TRBJ1-1	-	-	TRBV19	TGTGCCAGTAGTATAGGAGAGAACACTGAAGCTTTCTTT	CASSIGENTEAFF
TRBJ2-7	many	-	TRBV29-1	TGCAGCGCGGCGACGGGACGGGGTGAGCAGTACTTC	CSAATGRGEQYF
TRBJ2-5	many	TRBD1	TRBV9	TGTGCCAGCAGCGGGACAGGGGAAGAGACCCAGTACTTC	CASSGTGEETQYF
TRBJ2-5	-	-	TRBV12-3/TRBV12-4	TGTGCCAGCAGTTTGAGGGGGGATAAAGGGTACTTC	CASSLRGDKGYF
TRBJ1-5	-	-	TRBV27	TGTGCCAGCAGTATGGGGGGGCGCAATCAGCCCCAGCATTTT	CASSMGGRNQPQHF
TRBJ1-2	few	TRBD1	TRBV29-1	TGCAGCGTCAGACTGGACAGGGGGTTCGACTCGTATGGCTACACCTTC	CSVRLDRGFDSYGYTF
TRBJ1-2	many	-	TRBV30	TGTGCCTGGAGACAGCTAAGCCATGGCTACACCTTC	CAWRQLSHGYTF
TRBJ2-1	-	TRBD2	TRBV2	TGTGCCAGCAGTCCCGGACTAGCGGGAGAAGAGCAGTTCTTC	CASSPGLAGEEQFF
TRBJ2-2	-	-	TRBV7-2	TGTGCCAGCAGCCTCATGGGGCTCACCGGGGAGCTGTTTTTT	CASSLMGLTGELFF
TRBJ2-7	-	-	TRBV12-3/TRBV12-4	TGTGCCAGCGGACAGATTAGGGTGCCTTACGAGCAGTACTTC	CASGQIRVPYEQYF
TRBJ1-5	many	-	TRBV20-1	TGCAGTGCCCCGACAGGCAATCAGCCCCAGCATTTT	CSAPTGNQPQHF
TRBJ1-2	few	-	TRBV12-3/TRBV12-4	TGTGCCAGCAGTTTGGACTCTTATTCCTTCCTACGTGGCTACACCTTC	CASSLDSYSFLRGYTF
TRBJ2-5	few	-	TRBV29-1	TGCAGCGGGAGGACAGTCCAAGAGACCCAGTACTTC	CSGRTVQETQYF
TRBJ2-4	-	-	TRBV20-1	TGCAGTGCTATGGAGGACCCCTTAGCCAAAAACATTCAGTACTTC	CSAMEDPLAKNIQYF
TRBJ2-7	-	TRBD2	TRBV20-1	TGCAGTGCTAGAGGCCTAGCGGGAGCCCCATCCGAGCAGTACTTC	CSARGLAGAPSEQYF
TRBJ2-4	few	TRBD2	TRBV20-1	TGCAGTGCTAGCTCTAGCGGGGTAGCCAAAAACATTCAGTACTTC	CSASSSGVAKNIQYF
TRBJ2-5	few	-	TRBV2	TGTGCCAGCAGTGTCGGCCCGGTCGAGTACTTC	CASSVGPVEYF
TRBJ2-1	-	-	TRBV5-6	TGTGCCAGCAGCTTGACAGGGCCGCTTTATAAAGACCAGTTCTTC	CASSLTGPLYKDQFF
TRBJ2-1	-	-	TRBV5-8	TGTGCCAGCAGCTCGGGCCGACCACCTGAGGGGTTCTTC	CASSSGRPPEGFF
TRBJ2-3	-	-	TRBV6-1	TGTGCCAGCAGTGTGCGTCCTAGCACAGATACGCAGTATTTT	CASSVRPSTDTQYF